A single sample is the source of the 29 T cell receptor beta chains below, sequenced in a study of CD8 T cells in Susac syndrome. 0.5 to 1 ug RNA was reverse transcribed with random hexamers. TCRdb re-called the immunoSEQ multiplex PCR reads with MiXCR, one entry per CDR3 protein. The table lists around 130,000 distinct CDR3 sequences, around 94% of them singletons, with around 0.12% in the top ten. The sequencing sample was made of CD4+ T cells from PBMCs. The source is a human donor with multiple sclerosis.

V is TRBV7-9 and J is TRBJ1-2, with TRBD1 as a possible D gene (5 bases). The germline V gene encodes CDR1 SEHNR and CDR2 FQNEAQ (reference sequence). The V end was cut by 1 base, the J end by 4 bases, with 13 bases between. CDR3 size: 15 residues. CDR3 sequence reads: CASSLGGWDVYGYTF. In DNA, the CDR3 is TGTGCCAGCAGCTTAGGGGGGTGGGACGTCTATGGCTACACCTTC.

Here the CDR3 reads CSARDLGAMGGQYF. In nucleotides, the CDR3 is TGCAGTGCTAGAGATTTAGGGGCGATGGGTGGGCAGTATTTT. This sequence joins TRBV20-1 and TRBJ2-3; TRBD1 might be the D (5 bases). The germline V gene has CDR1 DFQATT and CDR2 SNEGSKA (reference sequence). V was cut by 0 bases and J by 11 bases, with 18 bases left in between. The CDR3 is made up of 14 amino acids.

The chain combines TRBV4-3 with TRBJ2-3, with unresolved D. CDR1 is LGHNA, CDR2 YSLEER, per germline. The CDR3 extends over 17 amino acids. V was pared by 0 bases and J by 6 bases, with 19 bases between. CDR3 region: CASSQEWSGPATDTQYF. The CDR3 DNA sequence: TGCGCCAGCAGCCAAGAGTGGAGTGGCCCCGCGACGGATACGCAGTATTTT.

The CDR3 protein is CASTIPGTEAFF. The CDR3 nucleotides read TGTGCCAGCACTATTCCGGGGACTGAAGCTTTCTTT. The chain combines TRBV12-3 or TRBV12-4 with TRBJ1-1; D is undetermined. There are 12 residues in the CDR3. Trimming shortened V by 7 bases and J by 5 bases, and 11 bases separated the two germline ends.

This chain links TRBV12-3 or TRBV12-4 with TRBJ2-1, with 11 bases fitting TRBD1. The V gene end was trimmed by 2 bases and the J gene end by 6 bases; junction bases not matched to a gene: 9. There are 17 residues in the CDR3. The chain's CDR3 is CASSLSRTGGIVNEQFF. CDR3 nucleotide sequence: TGTGCCAGCAGTTTAAGTCGGACAGGGGGCATCGTCAATGAGCAGTTCTTC.

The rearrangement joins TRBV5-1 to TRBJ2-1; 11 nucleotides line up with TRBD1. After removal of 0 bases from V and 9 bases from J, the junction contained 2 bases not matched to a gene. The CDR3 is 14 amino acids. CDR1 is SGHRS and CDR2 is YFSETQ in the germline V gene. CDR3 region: CASSLAGTGGEQFF. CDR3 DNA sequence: TGCGCCAGCAGCTTGGCTGGGACAGGGGGTGAGCAGTTCTTC. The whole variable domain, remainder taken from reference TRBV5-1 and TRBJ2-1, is KAGVTQTPRYLIKTRGQQVTLSCSPISGHRSVSWYQQTPGQGLQFLFEYFSETQRNKGNFPGRFSGRQFSNSRSEMNVSTLELGDSALYLCASSLAGTGGEQFFGPGTRLTVL.

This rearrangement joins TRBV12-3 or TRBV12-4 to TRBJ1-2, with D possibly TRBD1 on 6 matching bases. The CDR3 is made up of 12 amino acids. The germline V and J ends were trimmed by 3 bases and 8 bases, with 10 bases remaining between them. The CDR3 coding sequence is TGTGCCAGCAGTTTGGGCAGGGGCGGCTACACCTTC. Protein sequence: CASSLGRGGYTF.

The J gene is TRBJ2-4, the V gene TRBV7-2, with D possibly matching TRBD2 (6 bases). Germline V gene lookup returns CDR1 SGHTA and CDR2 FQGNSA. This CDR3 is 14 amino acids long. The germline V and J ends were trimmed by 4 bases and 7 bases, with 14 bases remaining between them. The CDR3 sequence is CASSYRTSGNIQYF. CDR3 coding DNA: TGTGCCAGCAGCTATCGGACCAGCGGGAACATTCAGTACTTC.

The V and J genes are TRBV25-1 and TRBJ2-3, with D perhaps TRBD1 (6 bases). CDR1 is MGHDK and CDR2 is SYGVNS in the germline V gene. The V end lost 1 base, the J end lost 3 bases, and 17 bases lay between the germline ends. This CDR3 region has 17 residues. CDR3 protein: CASSESGARDNTDTQYF. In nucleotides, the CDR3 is TGTGCCAGCAGTGAATCTGGAGCGAGGGACAATACAGATACGCAGTATTTT. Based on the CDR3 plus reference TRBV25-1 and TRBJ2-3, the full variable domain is EADIYQTPRYLVIGTGKKITLECSQTMGHDKMYWYQQDPGMELHLIHYSYGVNSTEKGDLSSESTVSRIRTEHFPLTLESARPSHTSQYLCASSESGARDNTDTQYFGPGTRLTVL.

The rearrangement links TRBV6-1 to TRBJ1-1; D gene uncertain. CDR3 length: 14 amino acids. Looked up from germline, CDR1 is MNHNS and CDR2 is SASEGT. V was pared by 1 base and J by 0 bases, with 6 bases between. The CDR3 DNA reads TGTGCCAGCAGTGAAGTAAATATGAACACTGAAGCTTTCTTT. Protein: CASSEVNMNTEAFF.

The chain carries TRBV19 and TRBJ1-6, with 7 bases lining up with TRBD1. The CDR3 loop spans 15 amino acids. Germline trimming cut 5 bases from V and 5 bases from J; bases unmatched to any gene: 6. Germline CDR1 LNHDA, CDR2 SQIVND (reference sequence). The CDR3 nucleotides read TGTGCCAGTAGTGTACAGGGGAGTAATAATTCACCCCTCCACTTT. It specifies CASSVQGSNNSPLHF.

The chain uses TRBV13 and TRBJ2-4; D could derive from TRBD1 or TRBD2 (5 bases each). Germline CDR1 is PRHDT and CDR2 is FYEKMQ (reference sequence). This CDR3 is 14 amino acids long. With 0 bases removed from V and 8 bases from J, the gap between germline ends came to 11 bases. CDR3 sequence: CASSLGDTGDIQYF. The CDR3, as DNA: TGTGCCAGCAGCTTAGGGGACACCGGGGACATTCAGTACTTC.

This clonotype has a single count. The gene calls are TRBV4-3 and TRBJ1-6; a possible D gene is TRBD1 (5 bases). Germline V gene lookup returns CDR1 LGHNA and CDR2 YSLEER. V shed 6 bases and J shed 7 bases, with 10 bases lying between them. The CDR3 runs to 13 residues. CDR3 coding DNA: TGCGCCAGCAGTGGGGCGGAGAATTCACCCCTCCACTTT. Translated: CASSGAENSPLHF.

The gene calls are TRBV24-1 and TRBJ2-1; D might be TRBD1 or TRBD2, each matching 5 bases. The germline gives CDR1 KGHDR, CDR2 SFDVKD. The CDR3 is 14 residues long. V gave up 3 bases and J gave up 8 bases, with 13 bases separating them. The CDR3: CATSDGDPGDEQFF. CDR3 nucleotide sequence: TGTGCCACCAGTGATGGGGACCCCGGGGATGAGCAGTTCTTC.

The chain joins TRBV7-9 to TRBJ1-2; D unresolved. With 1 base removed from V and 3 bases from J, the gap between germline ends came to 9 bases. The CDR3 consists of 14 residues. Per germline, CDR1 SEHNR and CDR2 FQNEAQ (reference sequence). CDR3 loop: CASSLGLVYYGYTF. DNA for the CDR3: TGTGCCAGCAGCTTAGGGTTGGTCTACTATGGCTACACCTTC.

The CDR3 protein is CASSAHRDDPEAFF. As DNA, the CDR3 is TGTGCCAGCAGCGCCCACAGGGATGATCCTGAAGCTTTCTTT. The rearrangement joins TRBV7-2 to TRBJ1-1; the D gene is possibly TRBD1 (6 bases). With 5 bases removed from V and 6 bases from J, the gap between germline ends came to 16 bases. Per the germline V gene, CDR1 is SGHTA and CDR2 is FQGNSA. The CDR3 runs 14 residues.

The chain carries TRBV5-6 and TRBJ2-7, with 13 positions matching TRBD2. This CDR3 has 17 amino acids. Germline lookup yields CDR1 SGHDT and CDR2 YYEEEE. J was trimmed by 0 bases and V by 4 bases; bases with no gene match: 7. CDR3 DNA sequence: TGTGCCAGCAGCGGAGGGACTAGCGGGATTAGCTCCTACGAGCAGTACTTC. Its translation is CASSGGTSGISSYEQYF.

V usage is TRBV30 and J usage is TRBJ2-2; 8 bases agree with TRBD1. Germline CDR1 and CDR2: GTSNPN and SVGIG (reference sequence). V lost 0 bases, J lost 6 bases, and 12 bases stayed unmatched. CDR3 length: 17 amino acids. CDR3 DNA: TGTGCCTGGAGTGTACCCCCAGACAGGGGAGAACCCGGGGAGCTGTTTTTT. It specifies CAWSVPPDRGEPGELFF.

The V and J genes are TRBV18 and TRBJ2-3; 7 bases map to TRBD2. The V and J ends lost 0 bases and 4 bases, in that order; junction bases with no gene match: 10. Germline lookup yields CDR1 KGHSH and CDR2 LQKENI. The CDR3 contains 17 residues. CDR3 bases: TGTGCCAGCTCACCACCACAAGGCGGCGGGAGTGCAGATACGCAGTATTTT. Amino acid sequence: CASSPPQGGGSADTQYF.

The CDR3 coding sequence is TGTGCCAGCAGCCTAGAACCGGGGGTCATTACGCAGCAGTACTTC. As protein: CASSLEPGVITQQYF. This chain uses TRBV6-2 or TRBV6-3 with TRBJ2-7; TRBD2 is a possible D gene (6 bases). The CDR3 loop spans 15 amino acids. Germline V gene sequence: CDR1 MNHEY, CDR2 SVGEGT. With 6 bases removed from V and 8 bases from J, the gap between germline ends came to 23 bases.

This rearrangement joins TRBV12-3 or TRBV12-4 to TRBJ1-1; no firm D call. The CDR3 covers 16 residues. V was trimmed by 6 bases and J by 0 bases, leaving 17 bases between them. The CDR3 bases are TGTGCCAGCAGCTTCCTTGCCGGGAGAATGAACACTGAAGCTTTCTTT. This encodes CASSFLAGRMNTEAFF.

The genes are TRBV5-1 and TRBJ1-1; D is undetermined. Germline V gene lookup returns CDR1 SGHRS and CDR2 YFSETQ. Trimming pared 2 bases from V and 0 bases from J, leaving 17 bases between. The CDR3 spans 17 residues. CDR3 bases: TGCGCCAGCAGCTTAGCAGACATAGGCGCGATGAACACTGAAGCTTTCTTT. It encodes CASSLADIGAMNTEAFF.

The DNA of the CDR3 is TGTGCCAGCTCTCCCCTTAGCGGGATCTCCTACAATGAGCAGTTCTTC. Translated, it gives CASSPLSGISYNEQFF. V usage is TRBV18 and J usage is TRBJ2-1; 8 positions match TRBD2. The V gene's germline CDR1 is KGHSH and CDR2 LQKENI. The CDR3 length is 16 residues. V lost 6 bases and J lost 0; bases outside the gene matches: 7.

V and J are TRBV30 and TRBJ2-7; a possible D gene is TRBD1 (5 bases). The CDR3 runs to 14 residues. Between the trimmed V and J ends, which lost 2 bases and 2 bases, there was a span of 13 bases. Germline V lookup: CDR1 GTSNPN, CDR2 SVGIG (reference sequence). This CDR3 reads CAWSRQSQPYEQYF. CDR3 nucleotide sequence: TGTGCCTGGAGTCGACAGTCACAGCCCTACGAGCAGTACTTC.

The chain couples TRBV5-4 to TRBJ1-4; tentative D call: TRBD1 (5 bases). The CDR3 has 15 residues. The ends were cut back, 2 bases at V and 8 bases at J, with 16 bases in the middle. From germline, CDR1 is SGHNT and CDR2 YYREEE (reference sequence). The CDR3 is CASSLAGSTREKLFF. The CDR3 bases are TGTGCCAGCAGCTTAGCAGGGAGTACAAGAGAAAAACTGTTTTTT.

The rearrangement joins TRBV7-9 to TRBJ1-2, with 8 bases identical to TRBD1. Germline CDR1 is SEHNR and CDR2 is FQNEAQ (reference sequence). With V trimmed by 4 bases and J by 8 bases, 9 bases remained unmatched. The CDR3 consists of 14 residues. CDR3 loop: CASSSGQGPRGYTF. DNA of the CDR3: TGTGCCAGCAGCTCCGGACAGGGTCCTAGGGGCTACACCTTC.

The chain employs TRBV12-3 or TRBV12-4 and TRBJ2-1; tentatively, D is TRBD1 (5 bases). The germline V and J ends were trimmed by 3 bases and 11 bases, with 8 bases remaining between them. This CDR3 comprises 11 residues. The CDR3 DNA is TGTGCCAGCAGTTTGGGGCAGAAGCAGTTCTTC. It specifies CASSLGQKQFF.

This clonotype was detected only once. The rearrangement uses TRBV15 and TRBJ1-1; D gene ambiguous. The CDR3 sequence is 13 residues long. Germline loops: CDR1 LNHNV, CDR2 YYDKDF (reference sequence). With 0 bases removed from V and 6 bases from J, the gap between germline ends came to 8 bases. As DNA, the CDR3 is TGTGCCACCAGCAGAGATGCGATGGCTGAAGCTTTCTTT. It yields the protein CATSRDAMAEAFF.

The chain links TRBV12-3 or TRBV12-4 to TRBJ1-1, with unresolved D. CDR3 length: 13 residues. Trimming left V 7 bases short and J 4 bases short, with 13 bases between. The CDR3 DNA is TGTGCCAGCACCTTCAAGGGAGGCACTGAAGCTTTCTTT. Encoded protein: CASTFKGGTEAFF.